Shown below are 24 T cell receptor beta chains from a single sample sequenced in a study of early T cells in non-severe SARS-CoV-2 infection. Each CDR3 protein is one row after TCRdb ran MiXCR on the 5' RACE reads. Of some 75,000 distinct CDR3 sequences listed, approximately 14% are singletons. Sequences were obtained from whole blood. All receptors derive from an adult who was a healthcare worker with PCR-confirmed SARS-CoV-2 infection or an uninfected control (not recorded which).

The CDR3 reads CAISEPGKSPETQYF. In DNA, the CDR3 is TGTGCCATCAGTGAGCCAGGGAAATCCCCAGAGACCCAGTACTTC. The chain carries TRBV10-3 and TRBJ2-5; tentatively, D is TRBD1 (5 bases). The CDR3 spans 15 residues. The V gene's germline CDR1 is ENHRY and CDR2 SYGVKD. V was pared by 2 bases and J by 4 bases, with 14 bases between.

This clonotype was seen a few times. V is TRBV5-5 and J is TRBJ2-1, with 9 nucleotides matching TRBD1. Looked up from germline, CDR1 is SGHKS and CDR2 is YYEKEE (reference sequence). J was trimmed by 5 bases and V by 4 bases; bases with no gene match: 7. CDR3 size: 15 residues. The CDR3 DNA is TGTGCCAGCAGCCACAGGGACAGGGTAAACAATGAGCAGTTCTTC. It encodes CASSHRDRVNNEQFF.

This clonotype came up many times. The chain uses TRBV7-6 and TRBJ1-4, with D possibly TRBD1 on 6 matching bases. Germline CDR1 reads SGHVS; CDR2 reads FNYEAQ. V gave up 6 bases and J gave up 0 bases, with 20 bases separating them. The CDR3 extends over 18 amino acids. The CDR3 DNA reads TGTGCCAGCAGACCAGCGGGGGGCCGACTTGCAACTAATGAAAAACTGTTTTTT. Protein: CASRPAGGRLATNEKLFF.

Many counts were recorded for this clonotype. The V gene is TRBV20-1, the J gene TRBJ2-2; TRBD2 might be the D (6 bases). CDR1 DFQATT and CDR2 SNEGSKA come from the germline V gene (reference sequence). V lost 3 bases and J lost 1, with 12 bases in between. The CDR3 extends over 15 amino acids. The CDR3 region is CSARVGGVNTGELFF. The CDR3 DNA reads TGCAGTGCTAGGGTGGGCGGGGTGAACACCGGGGAGCTGTTTTTT.

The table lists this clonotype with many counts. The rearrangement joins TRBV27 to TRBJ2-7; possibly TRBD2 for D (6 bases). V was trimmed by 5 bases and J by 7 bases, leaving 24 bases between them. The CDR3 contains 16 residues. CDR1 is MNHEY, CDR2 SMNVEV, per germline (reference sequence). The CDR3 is CASSDPPGLLSGEQYF. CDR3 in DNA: TGTGCCAGCAGTGACCCGCCGGGACTCCTATCGGGGGAGCAGTACTTC.

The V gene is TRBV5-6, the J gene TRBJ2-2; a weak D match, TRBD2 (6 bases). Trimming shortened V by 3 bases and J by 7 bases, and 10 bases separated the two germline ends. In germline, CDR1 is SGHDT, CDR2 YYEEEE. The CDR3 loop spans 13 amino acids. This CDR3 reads CASSSGLIGELFF. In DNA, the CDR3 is TGTGCCAGCAGCTCCGGACTAATCGGGGAGCTGTTTTTT.

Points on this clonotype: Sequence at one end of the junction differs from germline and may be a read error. The CDR3 bases are TGTGCCAGCAGCCAAATGGGTCGGGGAACTACCTTT. It yields the protein CASSQMGRGTTF. V is TRBV3-1 and J is TRBJ1-1; D is unclear. CDR1 and CDR2 (germline): LGHDT, YNNKEL (reference sequence). The CDR3 consists of 12 residues.

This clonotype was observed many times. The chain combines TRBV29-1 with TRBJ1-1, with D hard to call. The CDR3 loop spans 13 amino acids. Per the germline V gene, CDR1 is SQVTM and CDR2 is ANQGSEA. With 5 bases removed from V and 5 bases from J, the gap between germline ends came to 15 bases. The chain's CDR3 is CSVSVSRWTEAFF. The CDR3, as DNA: TGCAGCGTTAGCGTCAGCCGGTGGACTGAAGCTTTCTTT.

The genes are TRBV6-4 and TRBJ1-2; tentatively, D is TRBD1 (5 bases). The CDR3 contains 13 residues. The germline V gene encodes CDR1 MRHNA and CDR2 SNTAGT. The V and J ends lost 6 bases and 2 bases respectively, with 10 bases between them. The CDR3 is CASSRGSNYGYTF. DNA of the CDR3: TGTGCCAGCAGCCGGGGCAGCAACTATGGCTACACCTTC.

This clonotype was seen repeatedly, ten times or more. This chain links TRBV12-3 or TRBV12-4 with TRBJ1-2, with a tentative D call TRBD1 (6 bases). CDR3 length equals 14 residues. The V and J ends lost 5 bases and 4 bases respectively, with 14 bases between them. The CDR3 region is CASSPRGAGYGYTF. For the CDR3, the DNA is TGTGCCAGCAGTCCCCGGGGGGCGGGCTATGGCTACACCTTC.

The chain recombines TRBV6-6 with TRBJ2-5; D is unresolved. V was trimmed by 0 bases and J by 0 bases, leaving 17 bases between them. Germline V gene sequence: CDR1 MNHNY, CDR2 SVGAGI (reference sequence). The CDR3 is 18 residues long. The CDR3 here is CASSYSGFGRDHQETQYF. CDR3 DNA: TGTGCCAGCAGTTACTCAGGGTTTGGCCGAGACCACCAAGAGACCCAGTACTTC.

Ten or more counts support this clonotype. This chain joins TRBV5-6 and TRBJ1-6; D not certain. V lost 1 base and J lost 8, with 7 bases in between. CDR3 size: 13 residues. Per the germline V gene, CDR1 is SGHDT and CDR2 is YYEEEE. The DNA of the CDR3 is TGTGCCAGCAGCTTGATGCAAGATTCACCCCTCCACTTT. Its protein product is CASSLMQDSPLHF. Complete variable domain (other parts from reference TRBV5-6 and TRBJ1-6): DAGVTQSPTHLIKTRGQQVTLRCSPKSGHDTVSWYQQALGQGPQFIFQYYEEEERQRGNFPDRFSGHQFPNYSSELNVNALLLGDSALYLCASSLMQDSPLHFGNGTRLTVT.

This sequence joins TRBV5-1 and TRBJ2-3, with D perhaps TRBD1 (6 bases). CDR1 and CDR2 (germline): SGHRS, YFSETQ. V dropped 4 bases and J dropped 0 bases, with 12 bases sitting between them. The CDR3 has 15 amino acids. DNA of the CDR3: TGCGCCAGCAGCAGTACAGGGCACAGCACAGATACGCAGTATTTT. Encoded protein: CASSSTGHSTDTQYF.

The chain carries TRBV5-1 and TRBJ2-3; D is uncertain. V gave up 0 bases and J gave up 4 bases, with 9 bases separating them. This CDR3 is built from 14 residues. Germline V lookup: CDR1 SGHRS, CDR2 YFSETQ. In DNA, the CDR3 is TGCGCCAGCAGCTTGGTTCTGCTCGCAGATACGCAGTATTTT. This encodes CASSLVLLADTQYF.

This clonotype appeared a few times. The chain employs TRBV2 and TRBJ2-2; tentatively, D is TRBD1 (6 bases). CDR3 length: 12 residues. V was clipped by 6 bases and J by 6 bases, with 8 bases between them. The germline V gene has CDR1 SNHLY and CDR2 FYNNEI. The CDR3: CASRNRAGELFF. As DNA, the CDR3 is TGTGCCAGCAGGAACAGGGCCGGGGAGCTGTTTTTT.

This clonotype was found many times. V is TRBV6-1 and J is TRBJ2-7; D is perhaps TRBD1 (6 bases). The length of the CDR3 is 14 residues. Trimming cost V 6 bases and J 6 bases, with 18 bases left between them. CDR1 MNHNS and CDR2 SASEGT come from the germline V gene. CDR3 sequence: CASREHRDRLEQYF. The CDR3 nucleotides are TGTGCCAGCAGAGAACACAGGGACCGACTCGAGCAGTACTTC.

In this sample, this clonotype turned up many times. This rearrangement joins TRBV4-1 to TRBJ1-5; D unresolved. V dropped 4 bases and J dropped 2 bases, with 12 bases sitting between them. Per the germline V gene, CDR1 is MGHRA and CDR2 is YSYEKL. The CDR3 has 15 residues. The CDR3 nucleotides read TGCGCCAGCAGCCTCCTGTCCCGGGGCAATCAGCCCCAGCATTTT. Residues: CASSLLSRGNQPQHF.

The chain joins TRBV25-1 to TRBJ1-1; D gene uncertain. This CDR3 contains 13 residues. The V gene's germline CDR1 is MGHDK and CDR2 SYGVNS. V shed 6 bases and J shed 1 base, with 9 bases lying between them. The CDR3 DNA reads TGTGCCAGCAGAGCTAACAGGAACACTGAAGCTTTCTTT. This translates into CASRANRNTEAFF.

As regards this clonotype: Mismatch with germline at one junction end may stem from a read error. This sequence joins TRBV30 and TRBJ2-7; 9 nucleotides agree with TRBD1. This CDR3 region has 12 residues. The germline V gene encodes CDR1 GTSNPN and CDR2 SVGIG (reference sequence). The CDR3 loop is CAWGTGSCEQYF. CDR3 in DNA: TGTGCCTGGGGGACAGGGTCCTGCGAGCAGTACTTC.

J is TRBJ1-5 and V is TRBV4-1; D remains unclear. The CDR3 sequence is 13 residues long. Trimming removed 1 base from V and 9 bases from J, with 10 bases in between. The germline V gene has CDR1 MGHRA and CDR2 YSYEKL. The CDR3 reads CASSQARERPQHF. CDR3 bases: TGCGCCAGCAGCCAAGCGCGTGAGCGGCCCCAGCATTTT.

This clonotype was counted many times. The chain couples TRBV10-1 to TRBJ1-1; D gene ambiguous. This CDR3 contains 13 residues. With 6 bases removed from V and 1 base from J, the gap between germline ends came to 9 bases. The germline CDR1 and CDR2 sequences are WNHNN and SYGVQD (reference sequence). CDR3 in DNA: TGCGCCAGCAGATCGGACCGGAACACTGAAGCTTTCTTT. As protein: CASRSDRNTEAFF.

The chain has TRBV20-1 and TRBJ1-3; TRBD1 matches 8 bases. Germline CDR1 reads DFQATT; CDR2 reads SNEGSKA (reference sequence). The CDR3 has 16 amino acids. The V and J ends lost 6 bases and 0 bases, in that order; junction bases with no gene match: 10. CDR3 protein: CSALSSGGFSGNTIYF. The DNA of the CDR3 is TGCAGTGCACTAAGCTCAGGGGGCTTCTCTGGAAACACCATATATTTT.

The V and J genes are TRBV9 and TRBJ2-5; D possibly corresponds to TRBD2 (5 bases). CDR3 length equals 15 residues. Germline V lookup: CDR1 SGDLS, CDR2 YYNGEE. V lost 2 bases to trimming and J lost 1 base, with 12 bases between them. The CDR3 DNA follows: TGTGCCAGCAGCGTGGTAGGGAGAAGCCAAGAGACCCAGTACTTC. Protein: CASSVVGRSQETQYF.

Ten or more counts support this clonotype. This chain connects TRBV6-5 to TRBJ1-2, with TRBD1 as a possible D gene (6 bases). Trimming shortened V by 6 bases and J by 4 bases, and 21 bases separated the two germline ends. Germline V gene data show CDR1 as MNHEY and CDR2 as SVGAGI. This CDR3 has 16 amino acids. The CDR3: CASSYMGAGMGYGYTF. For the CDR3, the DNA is TGTGCCAGCAGCTATATGGGGGCCGGGATGGGCTATGGCTACACCTTC.